This TCR beta chain was recovered during a study of CD8 T cells in ankylosing spondylitis. Study-level points and caveats: Reports of some motif variants in reactive arthritis synovial fluid and blood predate this one. CD8+ cells made up the disease-linked clones, which were relatively rare in peripheral blood. Seven to nine highly homologous variants formed a TCR beta motif that appeared characteristic of ankylosing spondylitis blood.

Note on this clonotype: The antigen is undetermined.

Trimming took off 3 bases at V and 5 bases at J, with 17 bases between the two ends. Looked up from germline, CDR1 is SGDLS and CDR2 is YYNGEE. The CDR3 is 16 residues long. Quantitative barcoded 5'-RACE was used to prepare TCR beta libraries. TCRdb used MiXCR to reprocess the 5' RACE reads, holding one entry per CDR3 protein. The top ten hold 6.8% of the sample, which has about 500,000 distinct CDR3 sequences, 12% seen once. The rearrangement links TRBV9 to TRBJ2-2; either TRBD1 or TRBD2 may fit D (5 bases each). This receptor was taken from a male donor with ankylosing spondylitis. The source material was blood, either unsorted or a sorted T cell fraction (not recorded which). In nucleotides, the CDR3 is TGTGCCAGCAGCGGATCCGGGACCCCGTTGACCGGGGAGCTGTTTTTT. It translates to CASSGSGTPLTGELFF. Full variable domain (remainder filled in from reference TRBV9 and TRBJ2-2): DSGVTQTPKHLITATGQRVTLRCSPRSGDLSVYWYQQSLDQGLQFLIQYYNGEERAKGNILERFSAQQFPDLHSELNLSSLELGDSALYFCASSGSGTPLTGELFFGEGSRLTVL.